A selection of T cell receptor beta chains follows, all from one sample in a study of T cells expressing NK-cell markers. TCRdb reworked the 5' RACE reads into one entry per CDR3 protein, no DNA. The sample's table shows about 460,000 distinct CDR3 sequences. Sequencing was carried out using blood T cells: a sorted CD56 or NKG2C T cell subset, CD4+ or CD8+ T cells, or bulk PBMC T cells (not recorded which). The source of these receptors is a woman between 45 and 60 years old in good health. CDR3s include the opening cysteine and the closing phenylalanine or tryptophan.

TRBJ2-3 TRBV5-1 CASSPGDTDTQYF
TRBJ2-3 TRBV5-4 CASSYGTGGRDTQYF
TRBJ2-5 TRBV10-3 CAISESIGIQETQYF
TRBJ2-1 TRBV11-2 CASSSLSGRNEQFF
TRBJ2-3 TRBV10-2 CASNGGLITDTQYF
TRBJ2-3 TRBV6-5 CASRGPAITDTQYF
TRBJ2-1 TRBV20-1 CSAYLTSGRIYEQFF
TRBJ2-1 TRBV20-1 CSARKPMINTPGRGYNEQFF
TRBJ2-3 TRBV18 CASSRRTATDTQYF
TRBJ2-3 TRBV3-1 CASGRWTDTQYF